This T cell receptor beta chain was identified in a study of blood T cell repertoires in COVID-19. Study background: Nucleic acid was either cDNA or gDNA, and it came from T cells, B-cell-depleted T cells, or PBMCs.

Looked up from germline, CDR1 is MNHEY and CDR2 is SVGAGI. This CDR3 is built from 14 residues. The V end was cut by 2 bases, the J end by 4 bases, with 11 bases between. Source study methods: Amplification of reference gene primers provided the estimated nucleated cell counts. Here immunoSEQ multiplex PCR was the method, and the copy in TCRdb shows in-frame clones only, minus some. The V and J calls and clone size come from that table; D and trimming were worked out from the DNA. Here the sample spans 200,000 to 300,000 clones, about 87% being singletons. The sequencing input was peripheral blood. V is TRBV6-5 and J is TRBJ1-1; D is perhaps TRBD1 (6 bases). This clonotype originated in a woman aged 70-85 years with active or convalescent COVID-19. CDR3 DNA: TGTGCCAGCAGTTACGACCCAGGGGTCACTGAAGCTTTCTTT. This translates into CASSYDPGVTEAFF.